Given below is one TCR beta chain in context. What it binds is not known. The sample is drawn from a study of Tregs in tolerant kidney transplant recipients. Unstimulated regulatory T cells (CD4+CD25+CD127-), CD4+CD25- non-regulatory cells, CD4 and CD8 cells were FACS-sorted from thawed PBMCs. The germline V gene has CDR1 SGHRS and CDR2 YFSETQ. The CDR3 has 14 residues. V was clipped by 4 bases and J by 0 bases, with 7 bases between them. Points from the study as a whole: Biological reproducibility was not directly addressed, but technical replication error appeared minimal. Donor-specific Treg expansion exceeded global Treg expansion in tolerant patients, suggesting antigen drive.

Profiled with immunoSEQ multiplex PCR; TCRdb holds only in-frame clones, not every one. Here the sample spans approximately 93,000 clones, 93% being singletons. The source of this sequence is a human donor who received a combined kidney and bone marrow transplant. V usage is TRBV5-1 and J usage is TRBJ1-4, with D possibly being TRBD1 (6 bases). Sequences were derived from CD4+ T cells from blood, sampled before the transplant. This CDR3 reads CASSRTATNEKLFF. The CDR3, as DNA: TGCGCCAGCAGCCGGACAGCAACTAATGAAAAACTGTTTTTT.